These 31 T cell receptor beta chains originate from one sample sequenced in a study of cytomegalovirus exposure and HLA in healthy donors. Researchers ran the PCR with 60 Vbeta and 13 Jbeta primers. Generated by immunoSEQ multiplex PCR, the TCRdb table keeps only in-frame clones and is missing some. The top ten clones hold less than 15% of a sample with around 99,000 clones, less than 85% of them seen once. The sample comprised PBMCs. Source of these receptors: a middle-aged woman in good health and CMV-seropositive.

This chain connects TRBV25-1 to TRBJ1-6; D not resolved. The V and J ends lost 6 bases and 7 bases respectively, with 10 bases between them. Germline V lookup: CDR1 MGHDK, CDR2 SYGVNS. The CDR3 runs to 13 residues. CDR3 coding DNA: TGTGCCAGCAGCGGTGTTTGGAATTCACCCCTCCACTTT. Its translation is CASSGVWNSPLHF.

The rearrangement links TRBV7-8 to TRBJ1-2; D gene unclear. CDR3 length: 14 amino acids. Germline CDR1 is SGHVS and CDR2 is FQNEAQ. Trimming took 2 bases from V and 2 from J, leaving 9 bases between them. The CDR3: CASSLRPGNYGYTF. The CDR3 region has the DNA TGTGCCAGCAGCTTACGTCCGGGGAACTATGGCTACACCTTC.

This rearrangement joins TRBV9 to TRBJ2-5, with TRBD2 matching 10 bases. This CDR3 comprises 15 residues. The junction had 4 bases not matched to a gene; V was cut back by 2 bases and J by 3 bases. CDR1 is SGDLS, CDR2 YYNGEE, per germline. CDR3 nucleotide sequence: TGTGCCAGCAGCGTTAGCACTAGCGGGAAAGAGACCCAGTACTTC. Protein: CASSVSTSGKETQYF.

The V gene is TRBV6-4, the J gene TRBJ2-7; 8 bases are shared with TRBD1. This CDR3 comprises 15 residues. CDR1 is MRHNA, CDR2 SNTAGT, per germline. V dropped 0 bases and J dropped 7; count of bases not matched to a gene: 8. The CDR3: CASSDSQGAPGEQYF. CDR3 DNA sequence: TGTGCCAGCAGTGACTCCCAGGGGGCTCCCGGGGAGCAGTACTTC.

The V call is TRBV27, the J call TRBJ1-2; perhaps TRBD1 as D (6 bases). The CDR3 is 14 amino acids. The V and J ends lost 5 bases and 7 bases respectively, with 17 bases between them. Germline assignment: CDR1 MNHEY and CDR2 SMNVEV (reference sequence). The CDR3: CASSPQGRGIGYTF. CDR3 sequence (DNA): TGTGCCAGCAGTCCACAGGGACGGGGAATTGGCTACACCTTC.

The chain recombines TRBV11-3 with TRBJ2-3, with D maybe TRBD1 (5 bases). This CDR3 region has 13 residues. The germline V and J ends were trimmed by 5 bases and 3 bases, with 9 bases remaining between them. Germline assignment: CDR1 SGHNT and CDR2 YENEEA. This chain's CDR3 is CASSVQGTDTQYF. CDR3 bases: TGTGCCAGCAGCGTGCAGGGAACAGATACGCAGTATTTT.

CDR3 in DNA: TGTGCCAGTCTTAGGGGCGCTGGTCGGACCCAGTACTTC. Translating it yields CASLRGAGRTQYF. The rearrangement uses TRBV7-2 and TRBJ2-5, with D tentatively TRBD1 (5 bases). Trimming left V 9 bases short and J 7 bases short, with 18 bases between. The CDR3 runs 13 residues. The germline V gene encodes CDR1 SGHTA and CDR2 FQGNSA.

This clone was observed a handful of times. This chain links TRBV7-2 with TRBJ1-1, with unresolved D. Trimming removed 1 base from V and 10 bases from J, with 7 bases in between. Germline lookup yields CDR1 SGHTA and CDR2 FQGNSA. There are 11 residues in the CDR3. The CDR3 sequence: CASSLGGRAFF. Here the CDR3 DNA reads TGTGCCAGCAGCTTAGGAGGGCGAGCTTTCTTT.

The V and J genes are TRBV7-9 and TRBJ2-1, with TRBD2 as a possible D gene (5 bases). Trimming left V 0 bases short and J 6 bases short, with 6 bases between. CDR1 and CDR2 from the germline V gene are SEHNR and FQNEAQ (reference sequence). The CDR3 runs 13 residues. This CDR3 reads CASSLASANEQFF. In DNA form, the CDR3 reads TGTGCCAGCAGCTTAGCTAGCGCCAATGAGCAGTTCTTC.

The chain combines TRBV2 with TRBJ2-2, with D tentatively TRBD1 (6 bases). Germline loops: CDR1 SNHLY, CDR2 FYNNEI. The V gene lost 7 bases and the J gene lost 5 bases, with 8 bases spanning the gap. There are 12 residues in the CDR3. CDR3 in amino acids: CASTGDTGELFF. The DNA of the CDR3 is TGTGCCAGCACAGGGGATACCGGGGAGCTGTTTTTT.

V usage is TRBV6-1 and J usage is TRBJ2-2; D may be TRBD2 (5 bases). Trimming took off 0 bases at V and 5 bases at J, with 10 bases between the two ends. The V gene's germline CDR1 is MNHNS and CDR2 SASEGT. This CDR3 comprises 15 residues. Here the CDR3 reads CASSEAPGRTGELFF. The CDR3 region has the DNA TGTGCCAGCAGTGAAGCCCCGGGGAGAACCGGGGAGCTGTTTTTT.

DNA for the CDR3: TGTGCCAGCAGCATACAGGGGGCAACCCACGAGCAGTACTTC. This gives the protein CASSIQGATHEQYF. V gene TRBV7-2 combines with J gene TRBJ2-7; TRBD1 matches 9 bases. With V trimmed by 5 bases and J by 5 bases, 7 bases remained unmatched. The CDR3 covers 14 residues. Per germline, CDR1 SGHTA and CDR2 FQGNSA.

The V and J genes are TRBV7-9 and TRBJ2-4; TRBD1 matches 7 bases. V was clipped by 5 bases and J by 7 bases; unmatched bases: 11. CDR1 is SEHNR and CDR2 is FQNEAQ in the germline V gene (reference sequence). This CDR3 spans 15 amino acids. DNA of the CDR3: TGTGCCAGCAGCCAGGGACAGAGCGCCCACAACATTCAGTACTTC. This codes for CASSQGQSAHNIQYF.

The V call is TRBV21-1, the J call TRBJ2-5; the table's D call of TRBD1 was not tested on the DNA. TRBV21-1 constitutes a pseudogene. The CDR3 extends over 14 amino acids. This CDR3 is CAWGGDRGMETQYF. The DNA for the CDR3 is TGTGCCTGGGGGGGAGACAGGGGGATGGAAACCCAGTACTTC.

This clone has just a few counts. The gene calls are TRBV19 and TRBJ1-5; D gene unclear. Trimming shortened V by 4 bases and J by 4 bases, and 11 bases separated the two germline ends. Germline V gene sequence: CDR1 LNHDA, CDR2 SQIVND (reference sequence). The CDR3 has 14 residues. The chain's CDR3 is CASSRPIGNQPQHF. The CDR3 DNA follows: TGTGCCAGTAGTAGGCCAATTGGTAATCAGCCCCAGCATTTT.

The genes are TRBV9 and TRBJ2-3; D ambiguous. The germline CDR1 and CDR2 sequences are SGDLS and YYNGEE. The V end was cut by 3 bases, the J end by 5 bases, with 10 bases between. CDR3 size: 13 residues. CDR3 loop: CASSAPQRDTQYF. The CDR3 DNA sequence: TGTGCCAGCAGCGCCCCACAGAGAGATACGCAGTATTTT.

The J gene is TRBJ1-2, the V gene TRBV11-2; the match to TRBD1 covers 9 bases. Germline assignment: CDR1 SGHAT and CDR2 FQNNGV. Trimming cost V 3 bases and J 7 bases; bases outside gene matches: 6. This CDR3 has 14 amino acids. The CDR3 protein is CASSFGQGMSGYTF. The CDR3 DNA sequence: TGTGCCAGCAGCTTCGGACAGGGGATGAGTGGCTACACCTTC.

J is TRBJ1-1 and V is TRBV7-6, with D perhaps matching TRBD1 (6 bases). There are 15 residues in the CDR3. The germline CDR1 and CDR2 sequences are SGHVS and FNYEAQ. Trimming removed 3 bases at V and 0 bases at J, with 11 bases between. The CDR3 sequence is CASSFGQLMNTEAFF. CDR3 sequence (DNA): TGTGCCAGCAGCTTCGGACAGCTCATGAACACTGAAGCTTTCTTT.

The V gene is TRBV6-1, the J gene TRBJ2-5; maybe TRBD1 (6 bases). TRBJ2-7 explains the end of the DNA better; the J call may be wrong. CDR1 and CDR2 from the germline V gene are MNHNS and SASEGT. The CDR3 extends over 14 amino acids. The DNA for the CDR3 is TGTGCCAGCCAGGGGCGGGCGGATTCCTACGAGCAGTACTTC. Its protein product is CASQGRADSYEQYF.

The chain employs TRBV19 and TRBJ1-5; D remains ambiguous. CDR3 length: 14 amino acids. V was trimmed by 5 bases and J by 9 bases, leaving 17 bases between them. Germline lookup yields CDR1 LNHDA and CDR2 SQIVND (reference sequence). The CDR3 coding sequence is TGTGCCAGTAGTCCCCGGTTAGGTCTAGGGCCCCAGCATTTT. This encodes CASSPRLGLGPQHF. Full variable domain (remainder filled in from reference TRBV19 and TRBJ1-5): DGGITQSPKYLFRKEGQNVTLSCEQNLNHDAMYWYRQDPGQGLRLIYYSQIVNDFQKGDIAEGYSVSREKKESFPLTVTSAQKNPTAFYLCASSPRLGLGPQHFGDGTRLSIL.

This clone was seen more than once but under ten times. The J gene is TRBJ2-5, the V gene TRBV7-9; TRBD2 might be the D (5 bases). Germline assignment: CDR1 SEHNR and CDR2 FQNEAQ (reference sequence). The CDR3 runs 14 residues. V shed 2 bases and J shed 5 bases, with 12 bases lying between them. In DNA, the CDR3 is TGTGCCAGCAGCTTAATGTTTAGCGAGGAGACCCAGTACTTC. Residues: CASSLMFSEETQYF. The whole variable domain, filled in from reference TRBV7-9 and TRBJ2-5, reads DTGVSQNPRHKITKRGQNVTFRCDPISEHNRLYWYRQTLGQGPEFLTYFQNEAQLEKSRLLSDRFSAERPKGSFSTLEIQRTEQGDSAMYLCASSLMFSEETQYFGPGTRLLVL.

This chain connects TRBV6-5 to TRBJ1-6; a possible D gene is TRBD1 (5 bases). The CDR3 is made up of 15 amino acids. Germline V gives CDR1 MNHEY, CDR2 SVGAGI. V gave up 2 bases and J gave up 3 bases, with 8 bases separating them. CDR3 sequence (DNA): TGTGCCAGCAGTTACGACAGCCTCTATAATTCACCCCTCCACTTT. It specifies CASSYDSLYNSPLHF.

This clone has just a few counts. The CDR3, as DNA: TGTGCCAGCAGCTTGACTTCGGGGAATGAGCAGTTCTTC. This encodes CASSLTSGNEQFF. J is TRBJ2-1 and V is TRBV5-8; weak D call: TRBD2 (5 bases). With 1 base removed from V and 7 bases from J, the gap between germline ends came to 9 bases. CDR1 is SGHTS and CDR2 is YDEGEE in the germline V gene. The CDR3 has 13 residues.

J is TRBJ2-3 and V is TRBV4-3, with 11 bases that match TRBD2. Germline V CDR1 and CDR2: LGHNA, YSLEER. The CDR3 covers 18 residues. J was trimmed by 2 bases and V by 4 bases; bases with no gene match: 11. Here the CDR3 reads CASSPSGVAGGSTDTQYF. The CDR3 coding sequence is TGCGCCAGCAGCCCGTCCGGTGTAGCGGGGGGGTCCACAGATACGCAGTATTTT.

The chain employs TRBV27 and TRBJ2-1; 9 bases map to TRBD1. The CDR3 has 13 residues. CDR1 is MNHEY, CDR2 SMNVEV, per germline (reference sequence). V trimming: 6 bases; J trimming: 8 bases; junction bases outside the gene matches: 5. The CDR3 region is CASSRDRAHEQFF. The CDR3 coding sequence is TGTGCCAGCAGCCGGGACAGGGCCCATGAGCAGTTCTTC.

The chain has TRBV14 and TRBJ1-5; D perhaps matches TRBD1 (5 bases). The germline CDR1 and CDR2 sequences are SGHDN and FVKESK. CDR3 size: 15 residues. Trimming took off 1 base at V and 1 base at J, with 8 bases between the two ends. CDR3 sequence: CASSQGGASNQPQHF. CDR3 DNA: TGTGCCAGCAGCCAAGGGGGCGCGAGCAATCAGCCCCAGCATTTT.

The gene calls are TRBV5-6 and TRBJ1-2; 12 bases fit TRBD1. The length of the CDR3 is 14 residues. After removal of 10 bases from V and 2 bases from J, the junction contained 6 bases not matched to a gene. The germline V gene encodes CDR1 SGHDT and CDR2 YYEEEE. Here the CDR3 DNA reads TGTGCCGGCAAGGGACAGGGGGCGAACTATGGCTACACCTTC. It specifies CAGKGQGANYGYTF.

The chain combines TRBV14 with TRBJ1-3; TRBD1 might be the D (5 bases). Trimming pared 5 bases from V and 0 bases from J, leaving 17 bases between. The CDR3 sequence is 17 residues long. Germline assignment: CDR1 SGHDN and CDR2 FVKESK. CDR3 region: CASSVTAGRLSGNTIYF. Written as DNA, the CDR3 is TGTGCCAGCAGCGTGACCGCGGGACGCCTCTCTGGAAACACCATATATTTT.

This clone has just a few counts. This chain uses TRBV7-2 with TRBJ2-3; 11 bases are shared with TRBD2. Per germline, CDR1 SGHTA and CDR2 FQGNSA. The ends lost 7 bases at V and 0 bases at J; junction bases unmatched: 6. The CDR3 covers 16 residues. The CDR3 sequence: CASTSLAGGSTDTQYF. The CDR3 nucleotides are TGTGCCAGCACCAGCCTAGCGGGGGGAAGCACAGATACGCAGTATTTT.

The chain recombines TRBV6-5 with TRBJ2-7; 9 bases are a match to TRBD1. CDR3 size: 14 residues. Germline CDR1 and CDR2: MNHEY and SVGAGI. Germline trimming cut 3 bases from V and 3 bases from J; bases unmatched to any gene: 3. The CDR3 region is CASSYRDRVYEQYF. The CDR3 nucleotides are TGTGCCAGCAGTTATAGGGACAGGGTCTACGAGCAGTACTTC.

This clone has a handful of counts. The DNA of the CDR3 is TGCAGCACTGACAGGGGGGGGCTCAATGAGCAGTTCTTC. This gives the protein CSTDRGGLNEQFF. The rearrangement links TRBV29-1 to TRBJ2-1, with 9 nucleotides matching TRBD1. The CDR3 covers 13 residues. The V gene end was trimmed by 8 bases and the J gene end by 6 bases; junction bases not matched to a gene: 8. CDR1 and CDR2 (germline): SQVTM, ANQGSEA.